This is a list of T cell receptor beta chains from one sample in a study of response to subunit inactivated influenza vaccine. A single record per CDR3 protein comes from TCRdb applying MiXCR to the RT-PCR reads. Among hundreds of thousands of distinct CDR3 sequences listed, around 13% were seen once. This material consisted of PBMCs from blood, taken around 15 days before vaccination. These receptors were collected from a man between 45 and 60 years old who received an inactivated influenza vaccine. Both conserved end residues are part of each CDR3. Fields, in order: V gene, CDR3 length, clone size, CDR3 protein. Expanded clones get a size class; other rows say once, few or many, or leave the size out.

TRBV19	15	-	CASSTRDRRNYGYTF
TRBV5-8	15	many	CASSTGTGGRYEQYF
TRBV5-1	16	many	CASSLARGDNTGELFF
TRBV6-6	13	few	CASSNRQDGKLFF
TRBV20-1	15	-	CSARDPQGGSYEQYF
TRBV20-1	15	few	CSALTGTSVYNEQFF
TRBV11-1	14	few	CASSSRKGRETQYF
TRBV5-4	15	many	CASSTRTGSTDTQYF
TRBV25-1	9	many	CAYNGEQYF
TRBV18	14	many	CASSDTSGAYEQYF
TRBV6-1	14	few	CASVFGQGRGKLFF
TRBV11-2	14	many	CASSRTGGTGELFF
TRBV6-4	12	few	CASRDRAYGYTF
TRBV20-1	13	few	CSASRGVADTQYF
TRBV20-1	17	few	CSARGLWDRGPLGEQYF
TRBV7-9	13	-	CASSSPSLDTQYF
TRBV12-3/TRBV12-4	14	-	CASTPREIYGEQFF
TRBV24-1	16	-	CATSAEAGRSTDTQYF
TRBV10-3	13	few	CAIRSTSQETQYF
TRBV29-1	11	many	CSVVAGKGQFF
TRBV20-1	12	many	CSARVRTYGYTF
TRBV12-3/TRBV12-4	12	many	CASSSGTGGYTF
TRBV12-3/TRBV12-4	15	few	CASLWGGGGGGELFF
TRBV29-1	12	few	CSVEKGNTEAFF
TRBV7-2	12	few	CASSTRTGDAFF
TRBV20-1	15	-	CSARDLRVLDYEQYF
TRBV29-1	14	few	CSVEYRDREETQYF
TRBV7-9	15	-	CASSLPGGTAGELFF
TRBV29-1	12	-	CSVSQGGTEAFF
TRBV7-2	14	few	CASNPRGGRYEQFF
TRBV7-6	17	-	CASSSQVGGVRSYEQYF
TRBV3-1	14	-	CASSQYWSGTEQFF
TRBV6-5	19	few	CASSYSGGTGDSYNSPLHF
TRBV12-3/TRBV12-4	14	few	CASSLTGNKNIQYF
TRBV7-6	13	many	CASSLGSGNTIYF
TRBV5-4	16	few	CASSFSTSGGRNEQFF